This paragraph covers one T cell receptor beta chain sequence. Using immunoSEQ multiplex PCR, the repertoire was profiled, and TCRdb retains in-frame clones only, with some absent. The repertoire has around 250,000 clones, roughly 84% of them found once; the top ten carry 8.6%. These data belong to a study of blood T cell repertoires in COVID-19. Study as a whole: COVID-19 samples from acute and convalescent phases originated in the United States, Italy and Spain.

The CDR3 totals 15 residues. The J segment lost 6 bases and the V segment lost 5 bases, leaving 5 bases of the junction unmatched. Looked up from germline, CDR1 is LGHDT and CDR2 is YNNKEL (reference sequence). The receptor was derived from a human donor in a cohort sampled during active COVID-19. The sequenced sample was peripheral blood. V usage is TRBV3-1 (or the pseudogene TRBV3-2) and J usage is TRBJ2-1; 12 nucleotides line up with TRBD1. CDR3 sequence (DNA): TGTGCCAGCAGCGCCGGGACAGGGGGCTTCAATGAGCAGTTCTTC. This encodes CASSAGTGGFNEQFF.